One sample yielded the 3 T cell receptor beta chains listed below, sequenced in a study of siplizumab effects on memory and regulatory T cells. This table comes from immunoSEQ multiplex PCR, and its TCRdb copy is limited to in-frame clones, with some not included. The sample consists of 50,000 to 70,000 clones, 90% to 98% of them appearing once. Sequencing was done on a sample of naive CD8+ T cells sorted from blood. The receptors stem from a human donor in good health.

The V call is TRBV5-4, the J call TRBJ1-1, with D unresolved. From germline, CDR1 is SGHNT and CDR2 YYREEE (reference sequence). This CDR3 is built from 12 residues. V was shortened by 5 bases and J by 4 bases, with 9 bases between the two germline ends. The chain's CDR3 is CASRTTSTEAFF. In nucleotides, the CDR3 is TGTGCCAGCAGAACTACAAGCACTGAAGCTTTCTTT.

The chain uses TRBV5-1 and TRBJ1-2; D gene uncertain. The CDR3 loop spans 13 amino acids. The V end was cut by 0 bases, the J end by 3 bases, with 6 bases between. Germline V gives CDR1 SGHRS, CDR2 YFSETQ. The CDR3 reads CASSLEDYYGYTF. The CDR3 coding sequence is TGCGCCAGCAGCTTGGAAGACTACTATGGCTACACCTTC.

V usage is TRBV19 and J usage is TRBJ1-2; possibly TRBD1 for D (5 bases). Trimming removed 4 bases from V and 6 bases from J, with 15 bases in between. The CDR3 length is 14 residues. Germline CDR1 and CDR2: LNHDA and SQIVND (reference sequence). The CDR3 coding sequence is TGTGCCAGTAGTAAGGTGGCGACAGCCCATGGCTACACCTTC. It codes for CASSKVATAHGYTF.